This T cell receptor (beta chain) emerged from a study of blood T cell repertoires in COVID-19. TCRdb's table, derived via immunoSEQ multiplex PCR, lists solely in-frame clones and lacks some. The sample has about 180,000 clones; roughly 89% are singletons. The CDR3 has 14 residues. The germline V gene encodes CDR1 MNHNY and CDR2 SVGAGI (reference sequence). V trimming: 6 bases; J trimming: 1 base; junction bases outside the gene matches: 6. The TCR comes from a woman in her seventies with COVID-19, enrolled during active disease. The V and J genes are TRBV6-6 and TRBJ2-7; 7 bases are shared with TRBD1. Sequences were obtained from peripheral blood. CDR3 DNA sequence: TGTGCCAGCAGGTCCAGGGGGATTTCCTACGAGCAGTACTTC. Translated, it gives CASRSRGISYEQYF.